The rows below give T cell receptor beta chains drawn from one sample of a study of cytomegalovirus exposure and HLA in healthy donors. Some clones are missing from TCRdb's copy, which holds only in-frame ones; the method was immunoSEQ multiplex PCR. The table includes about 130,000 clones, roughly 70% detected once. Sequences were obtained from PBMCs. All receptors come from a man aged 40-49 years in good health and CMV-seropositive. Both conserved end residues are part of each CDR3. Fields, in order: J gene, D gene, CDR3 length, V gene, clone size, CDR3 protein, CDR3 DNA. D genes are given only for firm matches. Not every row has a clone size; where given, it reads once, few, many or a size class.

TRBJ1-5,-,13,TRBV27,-,CASSRGGNQPQHF,TGTGCCAGCAGCCGAGGGGGAAATCAGCCCCAGCATTTT
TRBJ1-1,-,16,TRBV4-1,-,CASSQDVGVPNTEAFF,TGCGCCAGCAGCCAAGATGTTGGAGTACCGAACACTGAAGCTTTCTTT
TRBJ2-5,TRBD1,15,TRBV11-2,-,CASSLSPGGDETQYF,TGTGCCAGCAGCTTAAGTCCAGGGGGCGATGAGACCCAGTACTTC
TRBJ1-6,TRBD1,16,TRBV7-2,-,CASSFWTGRLDSPLHF,TGTGCCAGCAGCTTTTGGACAGGGAGGTTAGATTCACCCCTCCACTTT
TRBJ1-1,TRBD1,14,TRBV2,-,CASSDGDRGMRAFF,TGTGCCAGCAGCGACGGGGACAGGGGGATGCGGGCTTTCTTT
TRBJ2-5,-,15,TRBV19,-,CASNSRGMSQETQYF,TGTGCCAGTAATTCCAGGGGTATGAGCCAAGAGACCCAGTACTTC
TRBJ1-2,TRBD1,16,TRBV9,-,CASSVGPGTGFYGYTF,TGTGCCAGCAGCGTAGGTCCCGGGACAGGGTTCTATGGCTACACCTTC
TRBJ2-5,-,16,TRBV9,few,CASSERTGRGGETQYF,TGTGCCAGCAGCGAGAGGACAGGCCGGGGGGGAGAGACCCAGTACTTC
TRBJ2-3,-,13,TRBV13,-,CASSLGQDYTQYF,TGTGCCAGCAGCTTAGGCCAGGATTACACGCAGTATTTT
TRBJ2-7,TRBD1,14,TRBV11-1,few,CASSRRGRPYEQYF,TGTGCCAGCAGCCGCAGGGGGCGACCCTACGAGCAGTACTTC
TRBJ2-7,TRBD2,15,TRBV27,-,CASSLGGRETYEQYF,TGTGCCAGCAGTTTAGGCGGGAGGGAAACCTACGAGCAGTACTTC
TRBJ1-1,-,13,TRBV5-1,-,CASGVEGIAEAFF,TGCGCCAGCGGGGTGGAGGGGATAGCTGAAGCTTTCTTT
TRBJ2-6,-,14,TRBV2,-,CASSGRLGANVLTF,TGTGCCAGCAGCGGGCGTTTAGGGGCCAACGTCCTGACTTTT
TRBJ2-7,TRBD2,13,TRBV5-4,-,CASSLVVGGEQYF,TGTGCCAGCAGCTTGGTAGTCGGGGGGGAGCAGTACTTC
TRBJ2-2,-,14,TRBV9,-,CASSAGANTGELFF,TGTGCCAGCAGCGCAGGGGCGAACACCGGGGAGCTGTTTTTT
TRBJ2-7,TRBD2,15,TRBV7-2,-,CASSLPGLAPYEQYF,TGTGCCAGCAGCCTACCGGGACTAGCGCCGTACGAGCAGTACTTC
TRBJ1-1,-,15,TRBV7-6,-,CASSSRGGIGTEAFF,TGTGCCAGCAGCTCTAGGGGGGGAATTGGAACTGAAGCTTTCTTT
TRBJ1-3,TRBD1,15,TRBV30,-,CAWSDRDRGGNTIYF,TGTGCCTGGAGTGACCGAGACAGGGGGGGAAACACCATATATTTT
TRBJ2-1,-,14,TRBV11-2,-,CASSLINRDNEQFF,TGTGCCAGCAGCTTAATAAACAGGGACAATGAGCAGTTCTTC
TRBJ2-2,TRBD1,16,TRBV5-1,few,CASSWDRTANTGELFF,TGCGCCAGCAGCTGGGACAGAACCGCGAACACCGGGGAGCTGTTTTTT
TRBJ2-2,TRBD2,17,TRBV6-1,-,CASSALAAPTNTGELFF,TGTGCCAGCAGTGCACTAGCGGCCCCAACTAACACCGGGGAGCTGTTTTTT
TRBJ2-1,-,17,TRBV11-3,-,CASSSSPASVKYNEQFF,TGTGCCAGCAGCTCTTCCCCTGCTAGCGTTAAATACAATGAGCAGTTCTTC
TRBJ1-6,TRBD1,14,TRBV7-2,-,CASSRGQGGSPLHF,TGTGCCAGCAGCAGGGGACAGGGGGGTTCACCCCTCCACTTT
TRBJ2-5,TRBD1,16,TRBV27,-,CASSPLGTAIQETQYF,TGTGCCAGCAGTCCTTTAGGGACAGCTATCCAAGAGACCCAGTACTTC
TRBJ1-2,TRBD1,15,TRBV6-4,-,CASSDSGTASGGYTF,TGTGCCAGCAGTGACTCGGGGACAGCCTCGGGTGGCTACACCTTC
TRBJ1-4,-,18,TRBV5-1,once,CASSLDRRTGRTNEKLFF,TGCGCCAGCAGCTTGGACAGGCGGACCGGTCGAACTAATGAAAAACTGTTTTTT
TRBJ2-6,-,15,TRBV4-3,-,CASSQAAAGANVLTF,TGCGCCAGCAGCCAAGCGGCGGCTGGGGCCAACGTCCTGACTTTC
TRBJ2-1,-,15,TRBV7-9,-,CASSHRDLLINEQFF,TGTGCCAGCAGCCACCGGGACTTGCTCATCAATGAGCAGTTCTTC
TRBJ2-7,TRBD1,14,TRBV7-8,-,CASSFPGQGDGQYF,TGTGCCAGCAGCTTTCCGGGACAGGGCGACGGACAGTACTTC
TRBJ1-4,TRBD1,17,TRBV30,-,CAWSFGTGGPSNEKLFF,TGTGCCTGGAGTTTCGGGACAGGGGGACCAAGTAATGAAAAACTGTTTTTT
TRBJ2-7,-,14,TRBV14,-,CASSPLGVPWEQYF,TGTGCCAGCAGCCCGCTGGGCGTTCCTTGGGAGCAGTACTTC
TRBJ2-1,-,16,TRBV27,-,CASSFLVAERYNEQFF,TGTGCCAGCAGTTTCCTAGTGGCGGAGAGATACAATGAGCAGTTCTTC
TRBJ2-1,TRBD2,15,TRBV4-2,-,CASSLPGTSGDEQFF,TGTGCCAGCAGCCTACCCGGGACTAGCGGCGATGAGCAGTTCTTC
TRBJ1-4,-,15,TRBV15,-,CATSRVDSTNEKLFF,TGTGCCACCAGCAGAGTAGACAGCACTAATGAAAAACTGTTTTTT
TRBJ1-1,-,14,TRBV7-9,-,CASSQGSANTEAFF,TGTGCCAGCAGCCAGGGGTCCGCGAACACTGAAGCTTTCTTT
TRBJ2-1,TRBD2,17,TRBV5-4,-,CASSLVSGGLLYNEQFF,TGTGCCAGCAGCTTGGTTAGCGGGGGGCTCCTTTACAATGAGCAGTTCTTC
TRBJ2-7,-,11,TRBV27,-,CASSPSYEQYF,TGTGCCAGCAGCCCATCCTACGAGCAGTACTTC
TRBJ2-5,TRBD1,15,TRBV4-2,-,CASSQTGGLQETQYF,TGTGCCAGCAGCCAAACAGGGGGCTTACAAGAGACCCAGTACTTC
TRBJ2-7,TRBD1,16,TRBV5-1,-,CASSLVWDRGTYEQYF,TGCGCCAGCAGCTTGGTTTGGGACAGGGGTACCTACGAGCAGTACTTC
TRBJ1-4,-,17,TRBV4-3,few,CASSQDPPGGGNEKLFF,TGCGCCAGCAGCCAAGATCCCCCGGGGGGGGGTAATGAAAAACTGTTTTTT
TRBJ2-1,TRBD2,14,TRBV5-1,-,CASSSGTSVNEQFF,TGCGCCAGCAGCTCCGGGACTAGCGTCAATGAGCAGTTCTTC
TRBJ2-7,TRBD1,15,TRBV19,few,CASSRQGPFTKEQYF,TGTGCCAGTAGTAGACAGGGGCCCTTTACGAAGGAGCAGTACTTC
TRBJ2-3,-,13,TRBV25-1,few,CASSVSSVDTQYF,TGTGCCAGCAGTGTTTCTAGCGTGGATACGCAGTATTTT
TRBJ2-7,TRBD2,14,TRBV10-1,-,CASSESGGVREQYF,TGCGCCAGCAGTGAGTCCGGGGGGGTGAGGGAGCAGTACTTC
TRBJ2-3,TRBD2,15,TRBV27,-,CASSRTSGRTDTQYF,TGTGCCAGCAGTCGGACTAGCGGGAGAACAGATACGCAGTATTTT
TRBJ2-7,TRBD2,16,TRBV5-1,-,CASSWRTSGSSYEQYF,TGCGCCAGCAGCTGGCGGACTAGCGGGAGCTCCTACGAGCAGTACTTC
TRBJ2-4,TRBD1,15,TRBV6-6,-,CASTPQDRGLNIQYF,TGTGCCAGCACTCCTCAGGACAGGGGGCTAAACATTCAGTACTTC
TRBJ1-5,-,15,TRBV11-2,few,CASSLEAGFNQPQHF,TGTGCCAGCAGCTTAGAGGCGGGATTTAATCAGCCCCAGCATTTT
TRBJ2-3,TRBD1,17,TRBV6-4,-,CASSDRGQGPSTDTQYF,TGTGCCAGCAGTGACAGGGGACAGGGCCCTAGCACAGATACGCAGTATTTT
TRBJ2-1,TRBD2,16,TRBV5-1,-,CASSLEASGSYNEQFF,TGCGCCAGCAGCTTGGAAGCTAGCGGGAGTTACAATGAGCAGTTCTTC
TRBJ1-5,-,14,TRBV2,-,CASSEGDNNQPQHF,TGTGCCAGCAGTGAAGGGGACAACAATCAGCCCCAGCATTTT